One sample yielded the 25 T cell receptor beta chains listed below, sequenced in a study of shared clonotypes between healthy human individuals. As defined, naive CD8 cells were CD45RO-negative and positively selected for CCR7, with terminally differentiated effector memory CD45RA+ cells excluded. Assay: immunoSEQ multiplex PCR; the TCRdb copy retains only in-frame clones and omits some. The sample lists around 1.9 million clones, over 85% occurring once. The sequencing sample was made of naive CD8+ T cells from PBMCs. The receptors originated from a man between 18 and 35 years old in good health. Some clones in this sample may be carry-over from other donors' samples.

The chain is built from TRBV7-9 and TRBJ2-7; D perhaps matches TRBD2 (7 bases). The germline CDR1 and CDR2 sequences are SEHNR and FQNEAQ (reference sequence). V was cut by 4 bases and J by 3 bases, with 13 bases left in between. The CDR3 has 14 amino acids. For the CDR3, the DNA is TGTGCCAGCAGCTCCATGGGGGGGCTCTACGAGCAGTACTTC. This encodes CASSSMGGLYEQYF.

The chain uses TRBV4-2 and TRBJ2-7; TRBD2 might be the D (7 bases). Germline V gives CDR1 LGHNA, CDR2 YNFKEQ. CDR3 length: 15 amino acids. V lost 2 bases, J lost 5 bases, and 16 bases lay in between. DNA of the CDR3: TGTGCCAGCAGCCAACTAGGGGGAGGGGCCCACGAGCAGTACTTC. Its translation: CASSQLGGGAHEQYF.

Regarding this clone: Different DNA sequences within this sample yield the same CDR3. The V call is TRBV19, the J call TRBJ1-1; D unclear. V was clipped by 6 bases and J by 0 bases, with 11 bases between them. Germline V gives CDR1 LNHDA, CDR2 SQIVND (reference sequence). The CDR3 runs 14 residues. CDR3 in amino acids: CASRVRDMNTEAFF. The DNA for the CDR3 is TGTGCCAGTAGGGTCAGAGACATGAACACTGAAGCTTTCTTT.

The rearrangement joins TRBV27 to TRBJ2-1; possible D gene TRBD2, 5 bases. Germline V gives CDR1 MNHEY, CDR2 SMNVEV (reference sequence). The CDR3 consists of 13 residues. The germline V and J ends were trimmed by 6 bases and 6 bases, with 12 bases remaining between them. The CDR3 DNA follows: TGTGCCAGCAGGAGAATAGCGATCAATGAGCAGTTCTTC. Translated, it gives CASRRIAINEQFF.

The CDR3: CASSPQNTDTQYF. For the CDR3, the DNA is TGTGCCAGCAGCCCCCAAAACACAGATACGCAGTATTTT. The gene calls are TRBV14 and TRBJ2-3; no clear D. The V gene lost 4 bases and the J gene lost 2 bases, with 7 bases spanning the gap. This CDR3 is 13 amino acids long. Per germline, CDR1 SGHDN and CDR2 FVKESK.

This chain uses TRBV11-2 with TRBJ2-5; 11 bases line up with TRBD2. The CDR3 contains 16 residues. V was clipped by 1 base and J by 5 bases; unmatched bases: 6. CDR1 is SGHAT and CDR2 is FQNNGV in the germline V gene. CDR3 amino acids: CASSLARLAGQETQYF. The CDR3 DNA reads TGTGCCAGCAGCTTAGCCCGACTAGCGGGACAGGAGACCCAGTACTTC.

With regard to this clone: This same CDR3 is encoded by further DNA sequences in the sample. The chain uses TRBV28 and TRBJ1-5; D is undetermined. There are 15 residues in the CDR3. V was pared by 5 bases and J by 4 bases, with 15 bases between. CDR1 is MDHEN, CDR2 SYDVKM, per germline. CDR3 bases: TGTGCCAGCAGTCCTGGACCGAGCAGTAATCAGCCCCAGCATTTT. It encodes CASSPGPSSNQPQHF.

This clone was counted once. The CDR3 DNA reads TGTGCCAGCAGTCCGACGGCCATATACAATGAGCAGTTCTTC. Its protein is CASSPTAIYNEQFF. The chain joins TRBV27 to TRBJ2-1, with unresolved D. Trimming removed 5 bases from V and 4 bases from J, with 12 bases in between. Per germline, CDR1 MNHEY and CDR2 SMNVEV (reference sequence). There are 14 residues in the CDR3.

In its sample, this clone was seen once. The chain employs TRBV2 and TRBJ2-1; possible D gene TRBD1, 7 bases. Trimming pared 11 bases from V and 3 bases from J, leaving 17 bases between. The CDR3 is 14 amino acids. Germline loops: CDR1 SNHLY, CDR2 FYNNEI. CDR3 region: CALLEGANYNEQFF. The DNA for the CDR3 is TGTGCCTTATTGGAGGGGGCAAACTACAATGAGCAGTTCTTC.

This chain links TRBV27 with TRBJ2-1; D gene uncertain. Trimming left V 3 bases short and J 4 bases short, with 16 bases between. This CDR3 is 16 amino acids long. Germline V gene sequence: CDR1 MNHEY, CDR2 SMNVEV (reference sequence). The CDR3 bases are TGTGCCAGCAGTTTTTTCAGGACCGCCCAATACAATGAGCAGTTCTTC. Translating it yields CASSFFRTAQYNEQFF.

The chain employs TRBV11-2 and TRBJ1-1; D is ambiguous. Per germline, CDR1 SGHAT and CDR2 FQNNGV. This CDR3 contains 13 residues. The germline V and J ends were trimmed by 1 base and 6 bases, with 9 bases remaining between them. This CDR3 reads CASSLANVAEAFF. The CDR3 coding sequence is TGTGCCAGCAGCTTAGCGAACGTCGCTGAAGCTTTCTTT.

The chain links TRBV19 to TRBJ2-7; 8 bases agree with TRBD2. This CDR3 spans 14 amino acids. With V trimmed by 7 bases and J by 0 bases, 5 bases remained unmatched. Looked up from germline, CDR1 is LNHDA and CDR2 is SQIVND (reference sequence). CDR3 DNA sequence: TGTGCCAGTAACGCGGGAGGTCTCTCCTACGAGCAGTACTTC. This encodes CASNAGGLSYEQYF.

This clone was detected a few times. This may be a read error: a much more frequent sequence differs by one nucleotide. V and J are TRBV9 and TRBJ1-1, with 7 positions matching TRBD1. The CDR3 has 13 amino acids. Losses at the gene ends were 0 bases for V and 6 bases for J; bases not matched to a gene: 2. Germline V gene sequence: CDR1 SGDLS, CDR2 YYNGEE. CDR3 coding DNA: TGTGCCAGCAGCGTAGGAGGGGGCCCTGAAGCTTTCTTT. Translated, it gives CASSVGGGPEAFF. Combining the CDR3 with reference TRBV9 and TRBJ1-1 gives the whole variable domain DSGVTQTPKHLITATGQRVTLRCSPRSGDLSVYWYQQSLDQGLQFLIQYYNGEERAKGNILERFSAQQFPDLHSELNLSSLELGDSALYFCASSVGGGPEAFFGQGTRLTVV.

The J gene is TRBJ1-1, the V gene TRBV5-4, with D tentatively TRBD1 (5 bases). The V gene's germline CDR1 is SGHNT and CDR2 YYREEE (reference sequence). V lost 1 base to trimming and J lost 3 bases, with 13 bases between them. The CDR3 loop spans 15 amino acids. The CDR3 sequence is CASSLYGDRYTEAFF. Here the CDR3 DNA reads TGTGCCAGCAGCTTGTACGGGGACCGATACACTGAAGCTTTCTTT.

The rearrangement uses TRBV5-4 and TRBJ1-3; D not resolved. The V end lost 0 bases, the J end lost 10 bases, and 8 bases lay between the germline ends. The CDR3 sequence is 12 residues long. The germline CDR1 and CDR2 sequences are SGHNT and YYREEE (reference sequence). CDR3 protein: CASSLGAATIYF. The CDR3 coding sequence is TGTGCCAGCAGCTTGGGGGCAGCTACCATATATTTT. Together with reference TRBV5-4 and TRBJ1-3, the CDR3 gives the full variable domain: ETGVTQSPTHLIKTRGQQVTLRCSSQSGHNTVSWYQQALGQGPQFIFQYYREEENGRGNFPPRFSGLQFPNYSSELNVNALELDDSALYLCASSLGAATIYFGEGSWLTVV.

The rearrangement links TRBV27 to TRBJ2-2, with a tentative D call TRBD2 (5 bases). This CDR3 has 16 amino acids. Trimming took off 2 bases at V and 1 base at J, with 11 bases between the two ends. Looked up from germline, CDR1 is MNHEY and CDR2 is SMNVEV (reference sequence). The CDR3 DNA reads TGTGCCAGCAGTTTACTTCCCGGGATGAACACCGGGGAGCTGTTTTTT. Amino acid sequence: CASSLLPGMNTGELFF.

As to this clone: The identical CDR3 is also encoded by other nucleotide sequences in the sample. The chain recombines TRBV19 with TRBJ2-3; D ambiguous. Germline V gene data show CDR1 as LNHDA and CDR2 as SQIVND (reference sequence). This CDR3 has 13 amino acids. Trimming pared 4 bases from V and 4 bases from J, leaving 9 bases between. Here the CDR3 DNA reads TGTGCCAGTAGTAGGCTAGACCCAGATACGCAGTATTTT. Amino acid sequence: CASSRLDPDTQYF.

This chain links TRBV6-5 with TRBJ2-7; D uncertain. Germline-derived CDR1 and CDR2 are MNHEY and SVGAGI. V was clipped by 5 bases and J by 3 bases, with 5 bases between them. The CDR3 extends over 11 amino acids. CDR3 DNA: TGTGCCAGCAGTGATCACTACGAGCAGTACTTC. It encodes CASSDHYEQYF.

The chain is built from TRBV9 and TRBJ2-1; 7 nucleotides line up with TRBD2. The CDR3 consists of 13 residues. Trimming took 4 bases from V and 6 from J; bases not matched to a gene: 4. Looked up from germline, CDR1 is SGDLS and CDR2 is YYNGEE. The CDR3 bases are TGTGCCAGCAGCCTAGCGGCTACCAATGAGCAGTTCTTC. The encoded protein is CASSLAATNEQFF.

This clone was seen just once. The same CDR3 arises from other DNA sequences in this sample as well. This chain uses TRBV19 with TRBJ2-7; 7 positions match TRBD2. V trimming: 1 base; J trimming: 1 base; junction bases outside the gene matches: 4. CDR3 length: 15 amino acids. Per the germline V gene, CDR1 is LNHDA and CDR2 is SQIVND (reference sequence). The CDR3 DNA follows: TGTGCCAGTAGTATAGGACCGGGGGGATCCTACGAGCAGTACTTC. This gives the protein CASSIGPGGSYEQYF.

The chain employs TRBV6-6 and TRBJ1-2; TRBD1 matches at 7 bases. The CDR3 is 15 amino acids. Trimming at V came to 7 bases and at J to 6 bases, leaving 14 bases not matched to a gene. Germline lookup yields CDR1 MNHNY and CDR2 SVGAGI (reference sequence). The CDR3 loop reads CASTIQGLLTNGYTF. The CDR3 DNA is TGTGCCAGCACCATACAGGGGCTCCTTACTAATGGCTACACCTTC.

This sequence joins TRBV5-4 and TRBJ2-5, with 15 bases matching TRBD2. Looked up from germline, CDR1 is SGHNT and CDR2 is YYREEE (reference sequence). With V trimmed by 4 bases and J by 5 bases, 9 bases remained unmatched. This CDR3 spans 17 amino acids. The CDR3 region has the DNA TGTGCCAGCAGCCACGGACTAGCGGGAGGGCCGGGGGAGACCCAGTACTTC. Translating gives CASSHGLAGGPGETQYF.

The V gene is TRBV20-1, the J gene TRBJ2-5, with D possibly matching TRBD2 (6 bases). Germline CDR1 and CDR2: DFQATT and SNEGSKA (reference sequence). The CDR3 has 11 residues. V lost 4 bases to trimming and J lost 4 bases, with 7 bases between them. The CDR3 is CSAMGGETQYF. CDR3 DNA sequence: TGCAGTGCTATGGGGGGAGAGACCCAGTACTTC.

The V gene is TRBV6-5, the J gene TRBJ2-5; D perhaps matches TRBD1 (5 bases). The CDR3 loop spans 12 amino acids. Trimming shortened V by 6 bases and J by 5 bases, and 10 bases separated the two germline ends. Germline CDR1 and CDR2: MNHEY and SVGAGI. The CDR3 coding sequence is TGTGCCAGCAGACCCAACAGGGAGACCCAGTACTTC. Its protein is CASRPNRETQYF.

The CDR3 coding sequence is TGTGCCAGCAGCTTATCCGGCCCCACAGATACGCAGTATTTT. As protein: CASSLSGPTDTQYF. This chain links TRBV7-8 with TRBJ2-3; D not certain. The CDR3 covers 14 residues. The germline V gene encodes CDR1 SGHVS and CDR2 FQNEAQ. Trimming cost V 2 bases and J 2 bases, with 8 bases left between them. Based on the CDR3 plus reference TRBV7-8 and TRBJ2-3, the full variable domain is GAGVSQSPRYKVAKRGQDVALRCDPISGHVSLFWYQQALGQGPEFLTYFQNEAQLDKSGLPSDRFFAERPEGSVSTLKIQRTQQEDSAVYLCASSLSGPTDTQYFGPGTRLTVL.